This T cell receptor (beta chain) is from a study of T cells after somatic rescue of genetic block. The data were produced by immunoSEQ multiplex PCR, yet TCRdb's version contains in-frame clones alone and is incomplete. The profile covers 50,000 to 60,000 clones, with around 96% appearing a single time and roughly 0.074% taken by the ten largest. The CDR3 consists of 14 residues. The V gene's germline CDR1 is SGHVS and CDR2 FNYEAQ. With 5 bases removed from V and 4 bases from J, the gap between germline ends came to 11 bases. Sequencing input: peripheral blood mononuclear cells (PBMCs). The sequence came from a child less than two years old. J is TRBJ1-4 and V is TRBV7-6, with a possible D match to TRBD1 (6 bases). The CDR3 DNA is TGTGCCAGCAGCCTAGGACAGCGTAATGAAAAACTGTTTTTT. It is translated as CASSLGQRNEKLFF.